Listed here are 18 T cell receptor beta chains from one sample, sequenced in a study of vaccination and CD4 T cells after COVID-19. At the Johns Hopkins FTIC core, DNA taken from cultured CD4+ T cells was sequenced by way of the Oncomine TCR Beta short-read assay. TCRdb used MiXCR to reprocess the PCR reads, holding one entry per CDR3 protein. The sample has more than 6,500 distinct CDR3 sequences; around two fifths are singletons. The sample's treatment: approximately nine-day PBMC culture with coronavirus spike peptide pools or control peptides (ViraFEST assay). Those CD4+ T cells from the unexposed donor predate the COVID-19 pandemic (2011-2018). Their specific antigens are unknown. Source material: CD4+ T cells from blood, cultured in vitro. The source is a human donor in good health.

The rearrangement joins TRBV20-1 to TRBJ1-6; no clear D gene. CDR3 length: 14 residues. The V gene's germline CDR1 is DFQATT and CDR2 SNEGSKA (reference sequence). Trimming shortened V by 2 bases and J by 7 bases, and 12 bases separated the two germline ends. Here the CDR3 reads CSARSGLVNSPLHF. The DNA of the CDR3 is TGCAGTGCTAGATCCGGGCTCGTCAATTCACCCCTCCACTTT.

V gene TRBV7-8 combines with J gene TRBJ1-5; possibly TRBD1 for D (5 bases). Trimming cost V 1 base and J 9 bases, with 19 bases left between them. CDR3 length: 16 residues. Germline CDR1 is SGHVS and CDR2 is FQNEAQ. CDR3 DNA: TGTGCCAGCAGCTTAGGTCGACGGGGGGTCGTTCCGCCCCAGCATTTT. Amino acids: CASSLGRRGVVPPQHF.

This clonotype appeared a few times. The gene calls are TRBV6-5 and TRBJ2-7, with a possible D match to TRBD2 (6 bases). The CDR3 has 15 amino acids. Trimming shortened V by 2 bases and J by 4 bases, and 15 bases separated the two germline ends. Germline CDR1 is MNHEY and CDR2 is SVGAGI. CDR3 loop: CASSYGGVPLYEQYF. Here the CDR3 DNA reads TGTGCCAGCAGTTACGGCGGGGTCCCCTTATACGAGCAGTACTTC.

This clonotype is deemed medium-sized (0.01 to 0.1%). The chain couples TRBV6-1 to TRBJ1-5, with 8 bases matching TRBD1. The germline V gene encodes CDR1 MNHNS and CDR2 SASEGT. The CDR3 is 14 amino acids. Germline trimming cut 6 bases from V and 6 bases from J; bases unmatched to any gene: 7. The CDR3 DNA follows: TGTGCCAGCAGAGGGACAGGTTTTAGTCAGCCCCAGCATTTT. Translated, it gives CASRGTGFSQPQHF.

This clonotype was found a few times. V usage is TRBV20-1 and J usage is TRBJ2-7; D unclear. This CDR3 has 11 residues. V lost 3 bases to trimming and J lost 6 bases, with 9 bases between them. Germline CDR1 is DFQATT and CDR2 is SNEGSKA (reference sequence). In nucleotides, the CDR3 is TGCAGTGCTAGTGCAGCCGCCGAGCAGTACTTC. This translates into CSASAAAEQYF.

Concerning this clonotype itself: Its ends do not fully match the called genes, so a read error is possible. Here the CDR3 DNA reads TGTGCCAGCAAAAACGGTCAAGCGAACACTGAAGCTTCCTTT. Translation: CASKNGQANTEASF. This chain joins TRBV6-1 and TRBJ1-1; D gene unclear. The CDR3 covers 14 residues. Germline V gives CDR1 MNHNS, CDR2 SASEGT.

This clonotype was seen a few times. DNA of the CDR3: TGCGCCAGCAGTCAATCCCGCCGTGCACAGGGTTGGGGCTACACCTTC. This codes for CASSQSRRAQGWGYTF. The genes are TRBV23-1 and TRBJ1-2, with D perhaps matching TRBD1 (6 bases). TRBV23-1 has ORF status, its function being uncertain. CDR3 length: 16 residues. Trimming removed 0 bases from V and 8 bases from J, with 19 bases in between.

This clonotype was observed a handful of times. The chain recombines TRBV10-2 with TRBJ2-7; TRBD2 aligns across 11 bases. There are 14 residues in the CDR3. The germline gives CDR1 WSHSY, CDR2 SAAADI. V trimming: 5 bases; J trimming: 6 bases; junction bases outside the gene matches: 6. The CDR3 DNA is TGCGCCAGCAGTCATACTAGCGGGGGTCGCGAGCAGTACTTC. This translates into CASSHTSGGREQYF.

This clonotype has a handful of counts. The V call is TRBV27, the J call TRBJ2-2; the match to TRBD2 covers 11 bases. The CDR3 length is 15 residues. The V gene's germline CDR1 is MNHEY and CDR2 SMNVEV (reference sequence). V was pared by 2 bases and J by 9 bases, with 5 bases of the junction left unmatched. The CDR3 sequence is CASSLSLAGGRELFF. For the CDR3, the DNA is TGTGCCAGCAGTTTAAGTCTAGCGGGAGGAAGGGAGCTGTTTTTT.

By share, this clonotype ranks as medium-sized. The chain uses TRBV29-1 and TRBJ1-2; D is uncertain. This CDR3 region has 12 residues. Trimming cost V 4 bases and J 2 bases, with 8 bases left between them. CDR1 and CDR2 (germline): SQVTM, ANQGSEA. The CDR3 loop reads CSVVTANYGYTF. The CDR3 region has the DNA TGCAGCGTTGTCACGGCAAACTATGGCTACACCTTC.

This clonotype turned up a few times. V is TRBV7-9 and J is TRBJ2-2; 9 bases align to TRBD1. This CDR3 has 14 amino acids. V trimming: 8 bases; J trimming: 1 base; junction bases outside the gene matches: 2. Germline values: CDR1 SEHNR, CDR2 FQNEAQ (reference sequence). CDR3 DNA sequence: TGTGCCAGCGGGGACAGGGTGAACACCGGGGAGCTGTTTTTT. Translated: CASGDRVNTGELFF.

This clonotype was detected only a few times. This chain links TRBV14 with TRBJ1-1; D uncertain. V was clipped by 1 base and J by 2 bases, with 5 bases between them. The CDR3 covers 13 residues. Germline V CDR1 and CDR2: SGHDN, FVKESK. The CDR3 coding sequence is TGTGCCAGCAGCCAAGGGGGTAACACTGAAGCTTTCTTT. This encodes CASSQGGNTEAFF.

This clonotype was found a few times. The chain couples TRBV6-1 to TRBJ1-1; weak D call: TRBD1 (6 bases). CDR1 MNHNS and CDR2 SASEGT come from the germline V gene. V was shortened by 6 bases and J by 4 bases, with 18 bases between the two germline ends. The CDR3 has 15 amino acids. Here the CDR3 reads CASRRSGVQGTEAFF. In DNA, the CDR3 is TGTGCCAGCAGACGCTCAGGGGTTCAAGGCACTGAAGCTTTCTTT.

The chain combines TRBV6-1 with TRBJ1-2, with 8 bases that match TRBD1. J was trimmed by 8 bases and V by 6 bases; bases with no gene match: 14. CDR1 is MNHNS and CDR2 is SASEGT in the germline V gene. CDR3 length: 15 amino acids. The CDR3, as DNA: TGTGCCAGCAGCTCCATCCCAGGGGGCCGGCCAGGCTACACCTTC. It encodes CASSSIPGGRPGYTF.

This clonotype came up a few times. The chain joins TRBV15 to TRBJ2-7; D call uncertain. V gave up 2 bases and J gave up 4 bases, with 12 bases separating them. The CDR3 consists of 14 residues. CDR1 and CDR2 from the germline V gene are LNHNV and YYDKDF (reference sequence). The CDR3 is CATSRLVDGYEQYF. Here the CDR3 DNA reads TGTGCCACCAGCAGACTAGTAGATGGTTACGAGCAGTACTTC.

This clonotype was seen more than once but under ten times. The rearrangement joins TRBV12-3 or TRBV12-4 to TRBJ1-2, with D tentatively TRBD1 (6 bases). The CDR3 has 13 residues. The V end lost 8 bases, the J end lost 8 bases, and 18 bases lay between the germline ends. The chain's CDR3 is CASSSGGLGGYTF. In DNA form, the CDR3 reads TGTGCCAGCTCCTCGGGGGGCTTGGGAGGCTACACCTTC.

DNA for the CDR3: TGTGCCAGTAGTATAAATGGGGCGCGCTATGGCTACACCTTC. This translates into CASSINGARYGYTF. The rearrangement joins TRBV19 to TRBJ1-2; the D gene is possibly TRBD1 (5 bases). CDR3 length: 14 residues. Germline CDR1 LNHDA, CDR2 SQIVND (reference sequence). Trimming pared 2 bases from V and 4 bases from J, leaving 11 bases between.

This clonotype was recorded a few times. The J gene is TRBJ1-1, the V gene TRBV5-1; TRBD1 might be the D (5 bases). The germline gives CDR1 SGHRS, CDR2 YFSETQ. V shed 0 bases and J shed 10 bases, with 10 bases lying between them. This CDR3 is built from 12 residues. CDR3 region: CASSLEGMGAFF. CDR3 DNA: TGCGCCAGCAGCTTGGAGGGGATGGGAGCTTTCTTT.